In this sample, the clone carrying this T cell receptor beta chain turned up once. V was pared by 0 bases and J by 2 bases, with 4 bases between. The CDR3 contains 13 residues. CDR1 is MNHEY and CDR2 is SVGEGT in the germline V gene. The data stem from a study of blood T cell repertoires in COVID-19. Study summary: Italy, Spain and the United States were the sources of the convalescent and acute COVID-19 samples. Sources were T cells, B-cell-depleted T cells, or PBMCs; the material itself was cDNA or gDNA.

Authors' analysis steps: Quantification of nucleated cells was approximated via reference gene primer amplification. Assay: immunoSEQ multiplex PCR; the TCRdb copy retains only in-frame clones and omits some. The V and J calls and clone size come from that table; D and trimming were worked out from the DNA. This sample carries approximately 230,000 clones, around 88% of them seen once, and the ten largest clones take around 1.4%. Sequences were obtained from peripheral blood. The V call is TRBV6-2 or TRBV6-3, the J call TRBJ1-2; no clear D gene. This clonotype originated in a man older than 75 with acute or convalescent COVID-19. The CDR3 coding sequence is TGTGCCAGCAGTTACTCCCCGAACTATGGCTACACCTTC. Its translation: CASSYSPNYGYTF.